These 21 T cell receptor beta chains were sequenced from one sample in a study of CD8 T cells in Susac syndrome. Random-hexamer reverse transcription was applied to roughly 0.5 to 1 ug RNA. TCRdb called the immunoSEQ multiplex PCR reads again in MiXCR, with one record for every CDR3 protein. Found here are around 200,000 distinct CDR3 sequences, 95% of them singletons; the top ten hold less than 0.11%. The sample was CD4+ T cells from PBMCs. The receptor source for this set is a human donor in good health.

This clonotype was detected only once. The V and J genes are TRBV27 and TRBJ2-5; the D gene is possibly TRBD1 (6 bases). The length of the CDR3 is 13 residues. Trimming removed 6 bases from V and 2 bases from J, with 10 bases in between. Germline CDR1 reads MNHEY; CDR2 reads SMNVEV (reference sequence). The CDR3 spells CASRLRGQETQYF. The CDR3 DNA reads TGTGCCAGCAGACTTAGGGGGCAAGAGACCCAGTACTTC.

The CDR3 loop reads CASSSVRVAKNIQYF. The CDR3 nucleotides are TGTGCCAGCAGCTCCGTCAGGGTAGCCAAAAACATTCAGTACTTC. The chain is built from TRBV7-9 and TRBJ2-4; D may be TRBD1 (5 bases). The germline CDR1 and CDR2 sequences are SEHNR and FQNEAQ (reference sequence). Trimming shortened V by 4 bases and J by 0 bases, and 10 bases separated the two germline ends. The CDR3 spans 15 residues.

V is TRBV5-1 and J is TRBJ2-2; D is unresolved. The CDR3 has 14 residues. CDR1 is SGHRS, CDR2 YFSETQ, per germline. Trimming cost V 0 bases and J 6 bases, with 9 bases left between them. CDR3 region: CASSLDGWSGELFF. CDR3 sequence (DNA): TGCGCCAGCAGCTTGGACGGGTGGTCCGGGGAGCTGTTTTTT.

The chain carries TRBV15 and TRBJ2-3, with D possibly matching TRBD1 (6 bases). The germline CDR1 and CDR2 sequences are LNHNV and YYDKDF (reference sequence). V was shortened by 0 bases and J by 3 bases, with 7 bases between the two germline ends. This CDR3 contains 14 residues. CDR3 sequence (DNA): TGTGCCACCAGCAGAGATCAGGGGACAGATACGCAGTATTTT. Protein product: CATSRDQGTDTQYF.

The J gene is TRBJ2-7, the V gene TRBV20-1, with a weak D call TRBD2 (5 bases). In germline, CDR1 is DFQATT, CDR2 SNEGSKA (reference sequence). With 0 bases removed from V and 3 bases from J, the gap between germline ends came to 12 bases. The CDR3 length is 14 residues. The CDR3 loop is CSARDRGLGYEQYF. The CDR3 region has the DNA TGCAGTGCTAGAGATCGGGGTTTGGGCTACGAGCAGTACTTC.

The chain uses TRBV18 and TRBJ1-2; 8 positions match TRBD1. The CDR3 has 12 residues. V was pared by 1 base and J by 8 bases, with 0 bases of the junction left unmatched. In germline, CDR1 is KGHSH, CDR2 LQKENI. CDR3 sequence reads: CASSPRQGGYTF. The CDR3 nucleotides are TGTGCCAGCTCACCACGACAGGGGGGCTACACCTTC.

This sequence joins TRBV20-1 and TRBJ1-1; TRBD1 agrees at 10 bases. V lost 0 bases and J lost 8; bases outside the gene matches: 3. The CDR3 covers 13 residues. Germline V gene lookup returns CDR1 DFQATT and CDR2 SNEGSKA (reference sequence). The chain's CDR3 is CSARDPGQGEAFF. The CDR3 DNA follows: TGCAGTGCTAGAGATCCGGGACAGGGGGAAGCTTTCTTT.

DNA for the CDR3: TGTGCCTGGGGACGAGGAATACCCACAGATACGCAGTATTTT. This codes for CAWGRGIPTDTQYF. This chain joins TRBV30 and TRBJ2-3; D unclear. The CDR3 is 14 amino acids. V shed 5 bases and J shed 2 bases, with 14 bases lying between them. Germline CDR1 reads GTSNPN; CDR2 reads SVGIG (reference sequence).

The CDR3 DNA reads as TGTGCCAGCAAGGGGGTGGGCTACGAGCAGTACTTC. The encoded protein is CASKGVGYEQYF. The V call is TRBV12-3 or TRBV12-4, the J call TRBJ2-7, with a possible D match to TRBD1 (6 bases). This CDR3 contains 12 residues. V was trimmed by 7 bases and J by 3 bases, leaving 10 bases between them.

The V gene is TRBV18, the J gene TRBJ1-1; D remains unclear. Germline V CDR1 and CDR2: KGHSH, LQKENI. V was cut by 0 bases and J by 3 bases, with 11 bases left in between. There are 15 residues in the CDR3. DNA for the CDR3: TGTGCCAGCTCACCACCTAGCAGCTGGGACACTGAAGCTTTCTTT. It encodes CASSPPSSWDTEAFF.

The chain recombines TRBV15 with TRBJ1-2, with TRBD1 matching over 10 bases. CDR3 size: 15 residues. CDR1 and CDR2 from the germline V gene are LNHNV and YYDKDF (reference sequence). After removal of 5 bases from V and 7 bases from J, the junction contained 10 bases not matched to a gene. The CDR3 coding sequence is TGTGCCACCAGCGGCGGGGACAGGGGCTTAGGTGGCTACACCTTC. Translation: CATSGGDRGLGGYTF.

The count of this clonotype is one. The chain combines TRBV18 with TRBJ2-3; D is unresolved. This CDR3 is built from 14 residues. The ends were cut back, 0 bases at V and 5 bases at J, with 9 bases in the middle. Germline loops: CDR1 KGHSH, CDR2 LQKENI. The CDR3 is CASSPPSSIDTQYF. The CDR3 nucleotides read TGTGCCAGCTCACCACCGTCGAGTATAGATACGCAGTATTTT. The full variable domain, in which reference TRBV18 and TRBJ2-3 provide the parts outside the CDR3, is NAGVMQNPRHLVRRRGQEARLRCSPMKGHSHVYWYRQLPEEGLKFMVYLQKENIIDESGMPKERFSAEFPKEGPSILRIQQVVRGDSAAYFCASSPPSSIDTQYFGPGTRLTVL.

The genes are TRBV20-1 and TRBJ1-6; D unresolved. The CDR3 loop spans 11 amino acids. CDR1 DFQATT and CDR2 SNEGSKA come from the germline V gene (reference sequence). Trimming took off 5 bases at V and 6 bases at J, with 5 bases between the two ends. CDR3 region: CSAGSNSPLHF. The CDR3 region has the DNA TGCAGTGCTGGCAGTAATTCACCCCTCCACTTT.

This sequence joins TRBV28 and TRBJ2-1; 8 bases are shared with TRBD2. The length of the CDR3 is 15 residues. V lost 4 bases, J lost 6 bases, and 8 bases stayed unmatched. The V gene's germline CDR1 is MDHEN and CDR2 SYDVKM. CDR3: CASSYSGRGVNEQFF. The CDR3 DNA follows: TGTGCCAGCAGTTACAGCGGGAGAGGGGTCAATGAGCAGTTCTTC.

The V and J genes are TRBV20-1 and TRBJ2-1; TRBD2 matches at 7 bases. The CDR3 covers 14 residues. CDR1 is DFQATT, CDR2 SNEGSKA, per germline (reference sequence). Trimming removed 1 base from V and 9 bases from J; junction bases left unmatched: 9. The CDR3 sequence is CSARGRLATGEQFF. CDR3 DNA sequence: TGCAGTGCTAGAGGCAGACTAGCCACGGGTGAGCAGTTCTTC.

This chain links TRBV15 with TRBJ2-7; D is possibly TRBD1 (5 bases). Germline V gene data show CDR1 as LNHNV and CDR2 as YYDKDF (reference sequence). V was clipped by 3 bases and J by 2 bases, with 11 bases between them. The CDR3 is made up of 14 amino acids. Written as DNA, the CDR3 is TGTGCCACCAGCAGGGATCAGGGCGCCTACGAGCAGTACGTC. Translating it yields CATSRDQGAYEQYV.

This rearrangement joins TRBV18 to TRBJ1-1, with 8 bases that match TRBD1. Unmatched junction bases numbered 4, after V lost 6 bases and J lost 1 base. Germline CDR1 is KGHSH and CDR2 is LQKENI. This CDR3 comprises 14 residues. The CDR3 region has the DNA TGTGCCAGCTCCCTTGACAGGGGGAACACTGAAGCTTTCTTT. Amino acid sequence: CASSLDRGNTEAFF.

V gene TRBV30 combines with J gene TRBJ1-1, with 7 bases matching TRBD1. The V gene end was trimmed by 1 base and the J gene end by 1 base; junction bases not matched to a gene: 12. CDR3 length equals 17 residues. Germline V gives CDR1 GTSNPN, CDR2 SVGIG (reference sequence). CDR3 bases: TGTGCCTGGAGTGAGGTCAACCCAGGGGGAGGGAACACTGAAGCTTTCTTT. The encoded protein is CAWSEVNPGGGNTEAFF.

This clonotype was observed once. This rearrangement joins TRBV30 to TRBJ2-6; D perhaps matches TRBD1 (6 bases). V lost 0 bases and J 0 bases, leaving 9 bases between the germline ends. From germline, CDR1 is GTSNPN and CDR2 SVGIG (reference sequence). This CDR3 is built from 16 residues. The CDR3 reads CAWSVGGSSGANVLTF. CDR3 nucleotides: TGTGCCTGGAGTGTAGGGGGTTCCTCTGGGGCCAACGTCCTGACTTTC.

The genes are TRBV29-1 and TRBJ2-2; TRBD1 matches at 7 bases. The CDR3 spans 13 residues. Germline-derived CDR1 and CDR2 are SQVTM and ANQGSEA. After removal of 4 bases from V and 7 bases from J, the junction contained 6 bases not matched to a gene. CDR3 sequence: CSVVKGASGELFF. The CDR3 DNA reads TGCAGCGTTGTGAAGGGGGCTAGCGGGGAGCTGTTTTTT.

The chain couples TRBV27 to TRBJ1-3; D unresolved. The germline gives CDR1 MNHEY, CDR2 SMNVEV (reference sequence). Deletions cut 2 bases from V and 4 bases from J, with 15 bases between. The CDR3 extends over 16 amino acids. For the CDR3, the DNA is TGTGCCAGCAGTTTAGGTCCCGGGTGGACGGGAAACACCATATATTTT. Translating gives CASSLGPGWTGNTIYF.